What follows describes a single T cell receptor (beta chain). Antigen unknown. V lost 3 bases and J 1 base, leaving 13 bases between the germline ends. The germline V gene has CDR1 KGHSH and CDR2 LQKENI. The CDR3 consists of 15 residues. This specimen comes from a study of OX40 agonist ivuxolimab in advanced cancers. The overall study: Prior checkpoint blockade (anti-PD-1, anti-PD-L1 or anti-CTLA-4) was permitted; 40% had it. Broader study findings: Relative to CD4+, CD8+ T cells held more expanded clones on average. Partial responders at 0.1-3.0 mg/kg had among the lowest clonal expansion.

Blood draws occurred at baseline, cycle 4 day 1, and cycle 7 day 1. This table comes from immunoSEQ multiplex PCR, and its TCRdb copy is limited to in-frame clones, with some not included. The top ten clones hold over 10% of a sample with 77,000 or so clones, approximately 92% of them seen once. This TCR came from an adult with an advanced solid tumor such as melanoma, head and neck, liver or kidney cancer. The gene calls are TRBV18 and TRBJ2-7; D uncertain. The material was CD4+ or CD8+ T cells sorted from blood, obtained in a trial of the OX40 agonist ivuxolimab. This CDR3 is CASSPSATVSYEQYF. CDR3 sequence (DNA): TGTGCCAGCTCACCTTCCGCGACGGTATCCTACGAGCAGTACTTC.